The 9 T cell receptor beta chains presented below share a single source sample, sequenced in a study of shared clonotypes between healthy human individuals. Naive CD8 isolation took CD45RO-negative cells positively selected for CCR7 and excluded terminally differentiated effector memory CD45RA+ cells. Repertoires were generated with immunoSEQ multiplex PCR, while TCRdb's copy carries only in-frame clones and drops some. Altogether some 2.1 million clones are present, about 94% being singletons, with the ten largest covering approximately 1.7%. Specimen: naive CD8+ T cells from PBMCs. The receptors here all came from a man younger than 35 in good health. Some clones in this sample may be carry-over from other donors' samples.

The chain has TRBV7-2 and TRBJ2-7, with a weak D call TRBD2 (7 bases). Germline V gene sequence: CDR1 SGHTA, CDR2 FQGNSA. This CDR3 has 16 residues. Between the trimmed V and J ends, which lost 3 bases and 1 base, there was a span of 16 bases. DNA for the CDR3: TGTGCCAGCAGCTTTGGGGGCGGGGGCTTATCCTACGAGCAGTACTTC. Residues: CASSFGGGGLSYEQYF.

The chain combines TRBV19 with TRBJ2-1, with 7 nucleotides matching TRBD1. Germline-derived CDR1 and CDR2 are LNHDA and SQIVND (reference sequence). The V gene end was trimmed by 4 bases and the J gene end by 15 bases; junction bases not matched to a gene: 9. The CDR3 is 12 amino acids. The CDR3 here is CASSNRDRRWFF. In DNA form, the CDR3 reads TGTGCCAGTAGTAACCGGGACAGAAGGTGGTTCTTC.

The rearrangement joins TRBV27 to TRBJ1-1; D perhaps matches TRBD1 (5 bases). Per germline, CDR1 MNHEY and CDR2 SMNVEV (reference sequence). The V and J ends lost 6 bases and 1 base respectively, with 12 bases between them. The length of the CDR3 is 14 residues. DNA of the CDR3: TGTGCCAGCAGGGGGACGACAGCGAACACTGAAGCTTTCTTT. Its translation is CASRGTTANTEAFF.

This clone was seen just once. This chain joins TRBV9 and TRBJ1-2; no clear D gene. The CDR3 runs to 13 residues. The V gene lost 3 bases and the J gene lost 10 bases, with 16 bases spanning the gap. Germline V lookup: CDR1 SGDLS, CDR2 YYNGEE. Written as DNA, the CDR3 is TGTGCCAGCAGCGCCGACGGGAATTTCCCCTACACCTTC. Amino acid sequence: CASSADGNFPYTF.

The rearrangement joins TRBV4-1 to TRBJ1-1; D unresolved. Trimming pared 4 bases from V and 1 base from J, leaving 10 bases between. The CDR3 has 14 amino acids. CDR1 MGHRA and CDR2 YSYEKL come from the germline V gene. CDR3 region: CASSPITANTEAFF. The CDR3 coding sequence is TGCGCCAGCAGCCCAATAACAGCGAACACTGAAGCTTTCTTT.

This sequence joins TRBV27 and TRBJ1-2, with a weak D call TRBD1 (6 bases). There are 17 residues in the CDR3. Trimming left V 5 bases short and J 7 bases short, with 26 bases between. Looked up from germline, CDR1 is MNHEY and CDR2 is SMNVEV (reference sequence). The CDR3 is CASSLYPEEWGQSGYTF. In DNA, the CDR3 is TGTGCCAGCAGTCTTTATCCCGAAGAATGGGGGCAAAGTGGCTACACCTTC.

The V call is TRBV7-6, the J call TRBJ1-2, with 7 positions matching TRBD1. Germline V gives CDR1 SGHVS, CDR2 FNYEAQ. J was trimmed by 0 bases and V by 4 bases; bases with no gene match: 11. CDR3 size: 17 residues. The CDR3 DNA follows: TGTGCCAGCAGCTCCCGACAGGGAGGGAGGGCTAACTATGGCTACACCTTC. This translates into CASSSRQGGRANYGYTF.

This chain connects TRBV27 to TRBJ2-7; D is unresolved. The germline V and J ends were trimmed by 6 bases and 6 bases, with 18 bases remaining between them. The CDR3 runs to 14 residues. Germline V gives CDR1 MNHEY, CDR2 SMNVEV (reference sequence). In nucleotides, the CDR3 is TGTGCCAGCAGCCTAAGACAAGCCTTTGCCGAGCAGTACTTC. The encoded protein is CASSLRQAFAEQYF.

The rearrangement joins TRBV19 to TRBJ1-3; the D is unclear. Per the germline V gene, CDR1 is LNHDA and CDR2 is SQIVND (reference sequence). V lost 7 bases and J lost 1, with 14 bases in between. The CDR3 has 15 amino acids. The CDR3 DNA sequence: TGTGCCAGTACGGGCCGGCGGGATTCTGGAAACACCATATATTTT. The encoded protein is CASTGRRDSGNTIYF.